This TCR beta chain stems from a study of PD-1 blockade in classical Hodgkin lymphoma. Clones were read by immunoSEQ multiplex PCR, and TCRdb kept only the in-frame ones, dropping some. This sample has about 13,000 clones, with roughly three quarters found just once. Germline lookup yields CDR1 SGDLS and CDR2 YYNGEE. The germline V and J ends were trimmed by 0 bases and 6 bases, with 3 bases remaining between them. The CDR3 has 11 residues. Every patient relapsed after autologous stem cell transplantation, and brentuximab vedotin exposure varied. From thawed PBMCs, magnetic negative selection was used to isolate the CD8+ T cells. Worth noting for this clone: What it binds is not known.

The study's findings and limits: Patients starting nivolumab under 1 year after ASCT were excluded. The CD4+ diversity rise by C4D1 was clearest in complete responders.

The sequenced sample was CD8+ T cells from blood, obtained at baseline. The source is a human donor with classical Hodgkin lymphoma. V is TRBV9 and J is TRBJ2-5; D unclear. The CDR3 reads CASSVDQTQYF. The CDR3 nucleotides read TGTGCCAGCAGCGTAGACCAGACCCAGTACTTC. Together with reference TRBV9 and TRBJ2-5, the CDR3 gives the full variable domain: DSGVTQTPKHLITATGQRVTLRCSPRSGDLSVYWYQQSLDQGLQFLIQYYNGEERAKGNILERFSAQQFPDLHSELNLSSLELGDSALYFCASSVDQTQYFGPGTRLLVL.